This T cell receptor beta chain was found in a study of technical replicates of blood from a handful of donors. This CDR3 is built from 16 residues. CDR1 is SGHVS and CDR2 is FNYEAQ in the germline V gene. The V gene lost 0 bases and the J gene lost 2 bases, with 14 bases spanning the gap. TCRdb keeps only in-frame clones here, not all; method: immunoSEQ multiplex PCR. The sample lists tens of thousands of clones, over 90% occurring once. This receptor was obtained from a human donor in good health. Material: T cells isolated from PBMCs. The V gene is TRBV7-6, the J gene TRBJ2-7; D perhaps matches TRBD2 (6 bases). CDR3 sequence: CASSLARLADPYEQYF. The CDR3, as DNA: TGTGCCAGCAGCTTAGCTCGATTAGCGGACCCCTACGAGCAGTACTTC.